The following is a T cell receptor (beta chain) sequence with its context. What it recognizes is unknown. TCR beta CDR3 regions were amplified from RNA transcripts. RT-PCR in the first round (using the HTBI primer set) targeted the TCR CDR3. From the multiplex PCR reads, TCRdb called clonotypes with MiXCR, one entry per CDR3 protein. This table holds 750,000 to 950,000 distinct CDR3 sequences, more than 30% found once. The data were taken from a study of T cells in Graves' hyperthyroidism and ophthalmopathy. Findings and limits, study-wide: The model forecast ophthalmopathy, anticipating it by a median about six months before onset.

Researchers defined stable Graves' hyperthyroidism as no ophthalmopathy progression within 18 months. Researchers barred patients who had uncontrolled infection, other autoimmune disease, pregnancy or lactation. The PBMCs were sourced from fresh peripheral blood (about 10 ml). The CDR3 totals 11 residues. Germline V gene sequence: CDR1 MNHEY, CDR2 SVGAGI. With 8 bases clipped from V and 6 bases from J, the junction kept 3 bases outside the gene matches. Source material: blood. This TCR was sampled from a man in his late teens or twenties with Graves' hyperthyroidism. The chain is built from TRBV6-5 and TRBJ2-5; 7 bases are shared with TRBD2. The CDR3 region has the DNA TGTGCCAGCGAGCGGGGACAGACCCAGTACTTC. The encoded protein is CASERGQTQYF.